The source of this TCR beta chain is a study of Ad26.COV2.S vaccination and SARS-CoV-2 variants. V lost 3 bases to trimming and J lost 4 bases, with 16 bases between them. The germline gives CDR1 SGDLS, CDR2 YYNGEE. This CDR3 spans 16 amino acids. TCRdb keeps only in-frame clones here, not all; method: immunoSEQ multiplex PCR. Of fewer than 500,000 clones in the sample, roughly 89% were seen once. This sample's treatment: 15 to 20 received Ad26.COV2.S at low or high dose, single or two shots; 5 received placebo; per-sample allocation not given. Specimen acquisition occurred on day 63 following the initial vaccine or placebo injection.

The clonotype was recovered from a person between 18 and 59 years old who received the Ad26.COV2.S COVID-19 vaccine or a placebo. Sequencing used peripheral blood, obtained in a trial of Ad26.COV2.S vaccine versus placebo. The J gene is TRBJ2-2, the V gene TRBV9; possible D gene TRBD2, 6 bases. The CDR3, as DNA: TGTGCCAGCAGCGCCGACCCTATCGGGGGCACCGGGGAGCTGTTTTTT. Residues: CASSADPIGGTGELFF.